This T cell receptor (beta chain) was sequenced for a study of cytomegalovirus exposure and HLA in healthy donors. Germline V lookup: CDR1 WSHSY, CDR2 SAAADI. The germline V and J ends were trimmed by 1 base and 5 bases, with 17 bases remaining between them. The CDR3 length is 16 residues. Study findings and constraints: In a later analysis, HLA-C alleles had the fewest associated TCRs, DRB1 alleles the most.

The primer mix had 60 Vbeta and 13 Jbeta primers. The method was immunoSEQ multiplex PCR; TCRdb's version includes in-frame clones alone and lacks a portion of them. The sample carries about 200,000 clones, roughly 80% recorded once. Comments on this clone: Its specificity is not known.

The V gene is TRBV10-2, the J gene TRBJ1-1; maybe TRBD1 (5 bases). The sequenced sample was PBMCs. The origin of this receptor is a man aged 30 to 39 in good health and CMV-seronegative. CDR3 sequence (DNA): TGCGCCAGCAGTGAGTTACCGCAGGGAGGGTTTACTGAAGCTTTCTTT. Translating it yields CASSELPQGGFTEAFF.